These T cell receptor beta chains were read from a single sample in a study of Ad26.COV2.S vaccination and SARS-CoV-2 variants. Clones were read by immunoSEQ multiplex PCR, and TCRdb kept only the in-frame ones, dropping some. This table has roughly 400,000 clones, around 92% appearing once. The sample was peripheral blood, taken in a trial of Ad26.COV2.S vaccine versus placebo. The receptors were gathered from a person aged 18 to 65 who received the Ad26.COV2.S COVID-19 vaccine or a placebo. Each CDR3 is given with its conserved first and last residue. Each record gives: clone size, V gene, CDR3 length, D gene, J gene, CDR3 protein, CDR3 DNA. D genes are given only for firm matches. Expanded clones get a size class; other rows say once, few or many, or leave the size out.

abundance: NA
v_gene: TRBV5-4
len: 16
d_gene: NA
j_gene: TRBJ2-2
CDR3aa: CASSLVLGGDTGELFF
CDR3nt: TGTGCCAGCAGCTTGGTTCTGGGAGGAGACACCGGGGAGCTGTTTTTT

abundance: few
v_gene: TRBV4-1
len: 15
d_gene: NA
j_gene: TRBJ2-2
CDR3aa: CASSQGPGNTGELFF
CDR3nt: TGCGCCAGCAGCCAAGGGCCAGGAAACACCGGGGAGCTGTTTTTT

abundance: NA
v_gene: TRBV10-1
len: 14
d_gene: NA
j_gene: TRBJ2-3
CDR3aa: CASSESTGRGTQYF
CDR3nt: TGCGCCAGCAGTGAGTCGACGGGGAGAGGTACGCAGTATTTT

abundance: NA
v_gene: TRBV28
len: 18
d_gene: NA
j_gene: TRBJ1-5
CDR3aa: CASSFPTGKETRNQPQHF
CDR3nt: TGTGCCAGCAGTTTCCCTACAGGGAAGGAGACTCGCAATCAGCCCCAGCATTTT

abundance: NA
v_gene: TRBV30
len: 14
d_gene: NA
j_gene: TRBJ1-2
CDR3aa: CAWSAQTGIYGYTF
CDR3nt: TGTGCCTGGAGTGCCCAGACAGGAATCTATGGCTACACCTTC

abundance: NA
v_gene: TRBV15
len: 14
d_gene: NA
j_gene: TRBJ1-3
CDR3aa: CATSPRVGGNTIYF
CDR3nt: TGTGCCACCAGCCCCCGGGTTGGGGGAAACACCATATATTTT

abundance: NA
v_gene: TRBV13
len: 15
d_gene: TRBD1
j_gene: TRBJ2-5
CDR3aa: CASSSWTGSSETQYF
CDR3nt: TGTGCCAGCAGCTCATGGACAGGGTCGTCGGAGACCCAGTACTTC

abundance: NA
v_gene: TRBV29-1
len: 11
d_gene: TRBD1
j_gene: TRBJ2-4
CDR3aa: CSGGDGQAAYF
CDR3nt: TGCAGCGGGGGAGACGGACAGGCAGCGTACTTC

abundance: NA
v_gene: TRBV25-1
len: 15
d_gene: TRBD1
j_gene: TRBJ2-7
CDR3aa: CASSGDRGIRYEQYF
CDR3nt: TGTGCCAGCAGTGGCGACAGGGGGATACGCTACGAGCAGTACTTC

abundance: NA
v_gene: TRBV9
len: 19
d_gene: NA
j_gene: TRBJ2-5
CDR3aa: CASSSRGFGGRGGQETQYF
CDR3nt: TGTGCCAGCAGCTCCCGGGGCTTCGGGGGGCGCGGGGGCCAAGAGACCCAGTACTTC

abundance: NA
v_gene: TRBV3-1/TRBV3-2
len: 15
d_gene: TRBD1
j_gene: TRBJ2-7
CDR3aa: CASSHNRDRVVEQYF
CDR3nt: TGTGCCAGCAGCCACAACCGGGACAGGGTTGTCGAGCAGTACTTC

abundance: NA
v_gene: TRBV27
len: 15
d_gene: TRBD1
j_gene: TRBJ2-3
CDR3aa: CASSPGQGFADTQYF
CDR3nt: TGTGCCAGCAGTCCGGGACAGGGATTCGCAGATACGCAGTATTTT

abundance: NA
v_gene: TRBV6-5
len: 14
d_gene: NA
j_gene: TRBJ1-2
CDR3aa: CASRGLAANYGYTF
CDR3nt: TGTGCCAGCAGGGGGTTGGCAGCTAACTATGGCTACACCTTC

abundance: NA
v_gene: TRBV11-2
len: 12
d_gene: NA
j_gene: TRBJ2-7
CDR3aa: CASGAPAIDQYF
CDR3nt: TGTGCCAGCGGGGCCCCAGCCATAGATCAGTACTTC

abundance: NA
v_gene: TRBV23-1
len: 15
d_gene: TRBD1
j_gene: TRBJ2-7
CDR3aa: CASRIRDREKIEQYF
CDR3nt: TGCGCCAGCAGAATCCGGGACAGGGAAAAGATCGAGCAGTACTTC

abundance: few
v_gene: TRBV10-1
len: 13
d_gene: NA
j_gene: TRBJ2-5
CDR3aa: CASSEGPQETQYF
CDR3nt: TGCGCCAGCAGTGAGGGACCACAAGAGACCCAGTACTTC

abundance: NA
v_gene: TRBV7-2
len: 15
d_gene: TRBD2
j_gene: TRBJ2-3
CDR3aa: CASSLVRGATDTQYF
CDR3nt: TGTGCCAGCAGCTTGGTGCGGGGGGCCACAGATACGCAGTATTTT

abundance: NA
v_gene: TRBV28
len: 15
d_gene: NA
j_gene: TRBJ1-1
CDR3aa: CASSERTSGPPEAFF
CDR3nt: TGTGCCAGCAGTGAAAGGACCTCCGGCCCTCCTGAAGCTTTCTTT

abundance: NA
v_gene: TRBV4-1
len: 15
d_gene: NA
j_gene: TRBJ1-6
CDR3aa: CASSQGPGSNSPLHF
CDR3nt: TGCGCCAGCAGCCAAGGGCCAGGGTCGAATTCACCCCTCCACTTT

abundance: NA
v_gene: TRBV2
len: 14
d_gene: NA
j_gene: TRBJ1-2
CDR3aa: CASSVWGVRYGYTF
CDR3nt: TGTGCCAGCAGTGTGTGGGGGGTCCGCTATGGCTACACCTTC

abundance: NA
v_gene: TRBV4-1
len: 16
d_gene: NA
j_gene: TRBJ1-4
CDR3aa: CASSQVAGQVLEKLFF
CDR3nt: TGCGCCAGCAGCCAAGTCGCTGGGCAGGTTCTCGAAAAACTGTTTTTT

abundance: NA
v_gene: TRBV19
len: 14
d_gene: NA
j_gene: TRBJ1-3
CDR3aa: CASTRGQEGNTIYF
CDR3nt: TGTGCCAGCACCCGGGGCCAGGAAGGAAACACCATATATTTT